This T cell receptor beta chain was obtained from a study of PD-L1 blockade in urothelial cancer. Study overall: Analyzed time points were 3 weeks (second dose) and 6 weeks after therapy began.

Profiling relied on immunoSEQ multiplex PCR, and the TCRdb table lists in-frame clones only, not all of them. The sample holds 50,000 or so clones, around 82% seen once. Patient disease was locally advanced or metastatic urothelial carcinoma. CDR1 is SGHTA and CDR2 is FQGNSA in the germline V gene. CDR3 size: 18 residues. J gave up 6 bases and V 4 bases, and 16 bases lay outside the gene matches. This clone has only a few counts. The sequencing here drew on PBMCs, taken around atezolizumab (anti-PD-L1) treatment. The chain is built from TRBV7-2 and TRBJ2-7; TRBD2 matches 12 bases. This clonotype originated in a man in his forties with urothelial cancer. Here the CDR3 reads CASSSGRAASGREFEQYF. As DNA, the CDR3 is TGTGCCAGCAGCTCAGGGCGGGCGGCTAGCGGGAGGGAATTCGAGCAGTACTTC.